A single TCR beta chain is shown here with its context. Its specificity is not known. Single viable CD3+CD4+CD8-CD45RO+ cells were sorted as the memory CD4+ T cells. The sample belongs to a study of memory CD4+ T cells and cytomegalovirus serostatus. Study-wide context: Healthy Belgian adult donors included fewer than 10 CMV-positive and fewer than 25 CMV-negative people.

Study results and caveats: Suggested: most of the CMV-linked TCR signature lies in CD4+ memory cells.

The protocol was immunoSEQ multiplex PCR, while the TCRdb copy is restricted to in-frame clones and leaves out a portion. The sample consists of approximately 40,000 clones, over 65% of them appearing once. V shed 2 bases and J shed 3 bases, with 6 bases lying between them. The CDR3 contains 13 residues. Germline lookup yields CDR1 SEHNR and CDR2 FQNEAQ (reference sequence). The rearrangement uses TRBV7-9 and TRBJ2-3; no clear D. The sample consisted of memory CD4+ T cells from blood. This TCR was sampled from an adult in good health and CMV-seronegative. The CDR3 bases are TGTGCCAGCAGCTTATCGGGTACAGATACGCAGTATTTT. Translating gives CASSLSGTDTQYF.